Listed below are T cell receptor beta chains from one sample, sequenced in a study of cytomegalovirus exposure and HLA in healthy donors. Method: immunoSEQ multiplex PCR; TCRdb's copy keeps in-frame clones and lacks some. The table lists over 60,000 clones, around 97% of them singletons. The material sequenced was PBMCs. Receptor source: a man between 18 and 29 years old in good health and CMV-seronegative. Each CDR3 is given with its conserved first and last residue. The order of the fields is J gene, D gene, clone size, V gene, CDR3 DNA, CDR3 protein. A D gene is named only where the DNA matches it firmly. Size values are once, few and many counts, or a class for expanded clones, and some rows have none.

j_gene: TRBJ2-3
d_gene: TRBD2
abundance: few
v_gene: TRBV6-5
CDR3nt: TGTGCCAGCAGTTCGTCAATAGCGGGAGGAACAGATACGCAGTATTTT
CDR3aa: CASSSSIAGGTDTQYF

j_gene: TRBJ1-6
d_gene: -
abundance: -
v_gene: TRBV6-1
CDR3nt: TGTGCCAGCAGTGAAAGGGGTAGCTCCTATAATTCACCCCTCCACTTT
CDR3aa: CASSERGSSYNSPLHF

j_gene: TRBJ1-2
d_gene: TRBD1
abundance: -
v_gene: TRBV30
CDR3nt: TGTGCCTGGAGTCCCCTCTCCCGACAGGGCAATGGCTACACCTTC
CDR3aa: CAWSPLSRQGNGYTF

j_gene: TRBJ1-2
d_gene: TRBD1
abundance: -
v_gene: TRBV29-1
CDR3nt: TGCAGCGCCTCCGGGACAGGGGGCGACGGCTATGGCTACACCTTC
CDR3aa: CSASGTGGDGYGYTF

j_gene: TRBJ1-3
d_gene: -
abundance: -
v_gene: TRBV7-9
CDR3nt: TGTGCCAGCATCTCTAGCGGGGCTGGAAACACCATATATTTT
CDR3aa: CASISSGAGNTIYF

j_gene: TRBJ2-7
d_gene: TRBD1
abundance: -
v_gene: TRBV10-3
CDR3nt: TGTGCCATCAGTGAAGCACAGGGGGCTTTCTACGAGCAGTACTTC
CDR3aa: CAISEAQGAFYEQYF

j_gene: TRBJ2-6
d_gene: -
abundance: -
v_gene: TRBV6-5
CDR3nt: TGTGCCAGCAGTTACCGTAAGGGGGCTGGGGCCAACGTCCTGACTTTC
CDR3aa: CASSYRKGAGANVLTF

j_gene: TRBJ1-2
d_gene: TRBD1
abundance: -
v_gene: TRBV6-5
CDR3nt: TGTGCCAGCAGTTACGCTTACTGGACAGGGGAAAGTGGCTACACCTTC
CDR3aa: CASSYAYWTGESGYTF

j_gene: TRBJ1-2
d_gene: -
abundance: -
v_gene: TRBV29-1
CDR3nt: TGCAGCGTGGGAGAATATAACTATGGCTACACCTTC
CDR3aa: CSVGEYNYGYTF

j_gene: TRBJ1-1
d_gene: TRBD1
abundance: -
v_gene: TRBV6-5
CDR3nt: TGTGCCAGCAGTTGGACAGGGGGCGGGACTGAAGCTTTCTTT
CDR3aa: CASSWTGGGTEAFF

j_gene: TRBJ1-2
d_gene: TRBD1
abundance: -
v_gene: TRBV5-1
CDR3nt: TGCGCCAGCAGCTTGGCCAGGGGGGTGAGTAGCTATGGCTACACCTTC
CDR3aa: CASSLARGVSSYGYTF

j_gene: TRBJ2-7
d_gene: -
abundance: -
v_gene: TRBV28
CDR3nt: TGTGCCAGCAGTTTCCAGGTTTCCTACGAGCAGTACTTC
CDR3aa: CASSFQVSYEQYF

j_gene: TRBJ1-4
d_gene: TRBD1
abundance: -
v_gene: TRBV2
CDR3nt: TGTGCCTCCATGGCGCAGGGGGCGTCAACTAATGAAAAACTGTTTTTT
CDR3aa: CASMAQGASTNEKLFF

j_gene: TRBJ1-2
d_gene: -
abundance: -
v_gene: TRBV6-6
CDR3nt: TGTGCCAGCAGTTATGACAAGGCTGAAATATATGGCTACACCTTC
CDR3aa: CASSYDKAEIYGYTF

j_gene: TRBJ1-2
d_gene: TRBD1
abundance: -
v_gene: TRBV4-1
CDR3nt: TGCGCCAGCAGCCAAGTGGGACAGGTTAGGGGCTACACCTTC
CDR3aa: CASSQVGQVRGYTF

j_gene: TRBJ1-1
d_gene: -
abundance: once
v_gene: TRBV4-1
CDR3nt: TGCGCCAGCAGCCATCCCGGGACACTGAACACTGAAGCTTTCTTT
CDR3aa: CASSHPGTLNTEAFF

j_gene: TRBJ2-2
d_gene: TRBD2
abundance: -
v_gene: TRBV7-7
CDR3nt: TGTGCTAGCAGCTTCGGGGGGATCGGGGAGCTGTTTTTT
CDR3aa: CASSFGGIGELFF

j_gene: TRBJ1-2
d_gene: TRBD1
abundance: once
v_gene: TRBV10-2
CDR3nt: TGCGCCAGCAGTGATTGGACAGGACCGGGGGAGGGCTACACCTTC
CDR3aa: CASSDWTGPGEGYTF

j_gene: TRBJ1-1
d_gene: -
abundance: few
v_gene: TRBV18
CDR3nt: TGTGCCAGCTCACCAGCAGGGAACACTGAAGCTTTCTTT
CDR3aa: CASSPAGNTEAFF

j_gene: TRBJ1-1
d_gene: -
abundance: -
v_gene: TRBV9
CDR3nt: TGTGCCAGCAGCGTAGAACCGAGGATGAACACTGAAGCTTTCTTT
CDR3aa: CASSVEPRMNTEAFF

j_gene: TRBJ1-2
d_gene: -
abundance: -
v_gene: TRBV6-6
CDR3nt: TGTGCCAGCAGTACCCAAAGGGGGGGCTATGGCTACACCTTC
CDR3aa: CASSTQRGGYGYTF

j_gene: TRBJ1-4
d_gene: -
abundance: once
v_gene: TRBV10-1
CDR3nt: TGCGCCAGCAGTGAATCCCGGGCTAATGAAAAACTGTTTTTT
CDR3aa: CASSESRANEKLFF

j_gene: TRBJ1-3
d_gene: TRBD1
abundance: -
v_gene: TRBV10-3
CDR3nt: TGTGCCGTGATTGGGACAGACTCTGGAAACACCATATATTTT
CDR3aa: CAVIGTDSGNTIYF

j_gene: TRBJ2-7
d_gene: TRBD2
abundance: -
v_gene: TRBV30
CDR3nt: TGTGCCTGGGGACTAGCTTACTACGAGCAGTACTTC
CDR3aa: CAWGLAYYEQYF

j_gene: TRBJ2-5
d_gene: TRBD2
abundance: -
v_gene: TRBV6-5
CDR3nt: TGTGCCAGCAGTTACTCTGGACTAGCGGGAGGAGAGACCCAGTACTTC
CDR3aa: CASSYSGLAGGETQYF